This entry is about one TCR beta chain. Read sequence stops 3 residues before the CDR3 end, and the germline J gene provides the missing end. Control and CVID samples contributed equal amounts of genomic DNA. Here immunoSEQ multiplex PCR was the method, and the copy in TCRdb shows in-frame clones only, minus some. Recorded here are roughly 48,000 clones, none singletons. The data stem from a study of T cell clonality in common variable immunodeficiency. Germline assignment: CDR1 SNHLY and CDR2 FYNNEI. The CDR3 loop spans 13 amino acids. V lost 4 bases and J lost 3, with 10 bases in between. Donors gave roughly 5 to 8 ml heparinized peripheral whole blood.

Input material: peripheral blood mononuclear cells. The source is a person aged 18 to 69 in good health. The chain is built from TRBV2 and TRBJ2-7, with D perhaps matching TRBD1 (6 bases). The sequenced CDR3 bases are TGTGCCAGCAGTGCACAGGGTAACTACGAG. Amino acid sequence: CASSAQGNYE. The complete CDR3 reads CASSAQGNYEQYF.